These 3 T cell receptor beta chains came from one sample sequenced in a study of OX40 agonist ivuxolimab in advanced cancers. The assay was immunoSEQ multiplex PCR, and TCRdb's table has in-frame clones only and misses some. The sample comprises about 38,000 clones, over 60% of which are singletons, and over 7.5% rests with the top ten. Sequencing used CD4+ or CD8+ T cells sorted from blood, obtained in a trial of the OX40 agonist ivuxolimab. These TCRs come from an adult with an advanced solid tumor such as melanoma, head and neck, liver or kidney cancer.

V usage is TRBV5-5 and J usage is TRBJ1-2; D might be TRBD1 (5 bases). Germline V gene lookup returns CDR1 SGHKS and CDR2 YYEKEE (reference sequence). Trimming left V 3 bases short and J 0 bases short, with 15 bases between. The CDR3 has 16 amino acids. For the CDR3, the DNA is TGTGCCAGCAGCTGGGCAGGGTGGGAATCTAACTATGGCTACACCTTC. The encoded protein is CASSWAGWESNYGYTF.

The chain carries TRBV27 and TRBJ1-1; 7 nucleotides line up with TRBD1. Germline assignment: CDR1 MNHEY and CDR2 SMNVEV (reference sequence). V shed 5 bases and J 4 bases; nucleotides not matched to a gene: 13. The CDR3 length is 16 residues. DNA of the CDR3: TGTGCCAGCAGTCGACAGGGTCCGTTACAAACCACTGAAGCTTTCTTT. Residues: CASSRQGPLQTTEAFF.

This sequence joins TRBV18 and TRBJ2-3; 9 nucleotides align to TRBD2. Germline V CDR1 and CDR2: KGHSH, LQKENI. The ends lost 2 bases at V and 5 bases at J; junction bases unmatched: 8. The CDR3 spans 16 residues. CDR3 amino acids: CASSPVAGGEGDTQYF. Here the CDR3 DNA reads TGTGCCAGCTCACCAGTCGCGGGAGGGGAGGGAGATACGCAGTATTTT.